These 17 T cell receptor beta chains share one sample of origin, sequenced in a study of T cell responses to AZD1222 COVID-19 vaccine. Only in-frame clones appear in the TCRdb table, and some are missing; sequencing was by immunoSEQ multiplex PCR. The sample comprises about 120,000 clones, about 90% of which are singletons, and around 16% rests with the top ten. This specimen consisted of peripheral blood, obtained 28 days after the second AZD1222 dose. The receptors come from an adult who received the AZD1222 COVID-19 vaccine.

V usage is TRBV4-2 and J usage is TRBJ2-6; D might be TRBD2 (6 bases). With 0 bases removed from V and 0 bases from J, the gap between germline ends came to 15 bases. The CDR3 extends over 19 amino acids. Per germline, CDR1 LGHNA and CDR2 YNFKEQ. The CDR3 DNA is TGTGCCAGCAGCCAAGAGGAGGGCAGATACCTCTCTGGGGCCAACGTCCTGACTTTC. This codes for CASSQEEGRYLSGANVLTF.

This clone was seen a single time. The V and J genes are TRBV5-4 and TRBJ1-4, with unresolved D. The V end was cut by 1 base, the J end by 0 bases, with 4 bases between. Germline V gene sequence: CDR1 SGHNT, CDR2 YYREEE (reference sequence). CDR3 length: 14 amino acids. CDR3 protein: CASSLSSTNEKLFF. CDR3 DNA: TGTGCCAGCAGCTTGTCCTCAACTAATGAAAAACTGTTTTTT.

The chain uses TRBV4-2 and TRBJ2-7, with 8 bases identical to TRBD1. The germline gives CDR1 LGHNA, CDR2 YNFKEQ. This CDR3 spans 15 amino acids. J lost 3 bases, V lost 1 base, and 5 bases had no gene match. Written as DNA, the CDR3 is TGTGCCAGCAGCCAAGCCCTCGGGACAGGCTACGAGCAGTACTTC. Its protein is CASSQALGTGYEQYF.

The CDR3 loop is CASSRKTGPFLQYF. The CDR3 DNA reads as TGTGCCAGCAGCCGTAAAACAGGGCCCTTCCTGCAGTACTTC. The rearrangement uses TRBV3-1 (or the pseudogene TRBV3-2) and TRBJ2-7; possibly TRBD1 for D (6 bases). The CDR3 contains 14 residues. In germline, CDR1 is LGHDT, CDR2 YNNKEL (reference sequence). The V and J ends lost 4 bases and 9 bases respectively, with 19 bases between them.

This chain links TRBV4-1 with TRBJ2-2; D possibly corresponds to TRBD2 (6 bases). This CDR3 is 15 amino acids long. The V end was cut by 0 bases, the J end by 7 bases, with 12 bases between. Per the germline V gene, CDR1 is MGHRA and CDR2 is YSYEKL. CDR3 sequence (DNA): TGCGCCAGCAGCCAAGATGGGGGGTTGGTCGGGGAGCTGTTTTTT. Its protein is CASSQDGGLVGELFF.

The chain uses TRBV6-6 and TRBJ1-6; D not resolved. Trimming shortened V by 6 bases and J by 7 bases, and 10 bases separated the two germline ends. Germline V gives CDR1 MNHNY, CDR2 SVGAGI (reference sequence). The CDR3 consists of 13 residues. The CDR3, as DNA: TGTGCCAGCAGCCGCGGGGTAAATTCACCCCTCCACTTT. Its protein product is CASSRGVNSPLHF.

Concerning this clone itself: A junction end diverges from the germline sequence, so it may reflect a read error. The chain uses TRBV7-9 and TRBJ1-6; 7 bases align to TRBD1. Germline V CDR1 and CDR2: SEHNR, FQNEAQ (reference sequence). This CDR3 contains 16 residues. The CDR3 is CASSVAGTEPNSPLHF. CDR3 in DNA: TGTGCCAGCAGCGTAGCCGGGACAGAGCCTAATTCACCCCTCCACTTT.

The chain's CDR3 is CASSMTPPTYNEQFF. CDR3 DNA: TGTGCCAGTAGTATGACACCACCCACCTACAATGAGCAGTTCTTC. The chain joins TRBV19 to TRBJ2-1; D unresolved. There are 15 residues in the CDR3. Trimming left V 3 bases short and J 2 bases short, with 11 bases between. Germline loops: CDR1 LNHDA, CDR2 SQIVND (reference sequence).

The chain joins TRBV5-1 to TRBJ1-3, with D perhaps matching TRBD1 (5 bases). The CDR3 loop spans 15 amino acids. V was trimmed by 1 base and J by 1 base, leaving 9 bases between them. Per germline, CDR1 SGHRS and CDR2 YFSETQ. DNA for the CDR3: TGCGCCAGCAGCTTGTTGGCAGGGTCTGGAAACACCATATATTTT. This sequence encodes CASSLLAGSGNTIYF.

The chain is built from TRBV19 and TRBJ1-2; maybe TRBD1 (5 bases). Germline V gene lookup returns CDR1 LNHDA and CDR2 SQIVND (reference sequence). The CDR3 loop spans 15 amino acids. Between the trimmed V and J ends, which lost 6 bases and 2 bases, there was a span of 16 bases. In nucleotides, the CDR3 is TGTGCCAGTAGGAACTCCAGGGAGCCAAACTATGGCTACACCTTC. This sequence encodes CASRNSREPNYGYTF.

The genes are TRBV7-6 and TRBJ1-4; unclear D gene. V was cut by 5 bases and J by 1 base, with 14 bases left in between. The germline gives CDR1 SGHVS, CDR2 FNYEAQ. The length of the CDR3 is 16 residues. The CDR3 region has the DNA TGTGCCAGCAGCCACGGGTGGGGTAGAACTAATGAAAAACTGTTTTTT. Its protein is CASSHGWGRTNEKLFF.

This chain connects TRBV28 to TRBJ2-5; 12 nucleotides align to TRBD2. This CDR3 contains 15 residues. With V trimmed by 6 bases and J by 5 bases, 7 bases remained unmatched. Germline V gene data show CDR1 as MDHEN and CDR2 as SYDVKM. The DNA for the CDR3 is TGTGCCAGCAGCGGAGGACTAGCGGGATTTGAGACCCAGTACTTC. Its protein product is CASSGGLAGFETQYF. Together with reference TRBV28 and TRBJ2-5, the CDR3 gives the full variable domain: DVKVTQSSRYLVKRTGEKVFLECVQDMDHENMFWYRQDPGLGLRLIYFSYDVKMKEKGDIPEGYSVSREKKERFSLILESASTNQTSMYLCASSGGLAGFETQYFGPGTRLLVL.

The CDR3 spells CASSLREGYEQFF. The CDR3 DNA is TGTGCCAGCAGCTTACGGGAGGGCTATGAGCAGTTCTTC. The V call is TRBV11-2, the J call TRBJ2-1, with TRBD2 matching 8 bases. The V gene's germline CDR1 is SGHAT and CDR2 FQNNGV. J lost 8 bases, V lost 2 bases, and 2 bases had no gene match. The CDR3 sequence is 13 residues long.

The chain employs TRBV7-3 and TRBJ1-2; D is ambiguous. V was trimmed by 3 bases and J by 1 base, leaving 9 bases between them. Germline assignment: CDR1 SGHTA and CDR2 FQGTGA. This CDR3 comprises 14 residues. In DNA form, the CDR3 reads TGTGCCAGCAGCTTCGACGGGTTTAACTATGGCTACACCTTC. Translated: CASSFDGFNYGYTF.

This clone showed up just a few times. The CDR3 reads CASGSSGDTEAFF. The CDR3 region has the DNA TGTGCCAGCGGCAGCTCAGGGGACACTGAAGCTTTCTTT. The chain uses TRBV27 and TRBJ1-1, with D perhaps TRBD1 (6 bases). Trimming removed 8 bases at V and 3 bases at J, with 13 bases between. The CDR3 runs 13 residues. Germline CDR1 and CDR2: MNHEY and SMNVEV (reference sequence).

A word on this clone: At one boundary the junction diverges from the germline segment, which might be a read error. The gene calls are TRBV15 and TRBJ1-2; D uncertain. This CDR3 has 13 residues. CDR1 and CDR2 from the germline V gene are LNHNV and YYDKDF (reference sequence). The CDR3 spells CATSGERAYGYTF. CDR3 sequence (DNA): TGTGCCACCAGCGGAGAACGGGCCTATGGCTACACCTTC.

The genes are TRBV28 and TRBJ1-5; no clear D gene. Trimming removed 6 bases at V and 5 bases at J, with 17 bases between. This CDR3 contains 15 residues. Looked up from germline, CDR1 is MDHEN and CDR2 is SYDVKM. CDR3 loop: CASRLPLDGDQPQHF. The CDR3 DNA reads as TGTGCCAGCAGACTTCCGCTGGACGGTGATCAGCCCCAGCATTTT.